This entry lists 4 T cell receptor beta chains sequenced from one sample in a study of CD8+ T cells in alopecia areata. Reverse transcription of extracted RNA yielded cDNA, which provided the sequencing template. Profiling relied on immunoSEQ multiplex PCR, and the TCRdb table lists in-frame clones only, not all of them. The sample carries 270,000 or so clones, roughly 50% recorded once. The treatment: oral pan-JAK inhibitor, 5-10 mg twice daily. The sequencing used CD4+ T cells sorted from blood, collected at week 24, from a patient treated with tofacitinib. Receptors were obtained from a human donor with alopecia areata.

The chain has TRBV29-1 and TRBJ2-1; TRBD1 is a possible D gene (7 bases). CDR1 SQVTM and CDR2 ANQGSEA come from the germline V gene. The CDR3 spans 16 residues. V lost 5 bases, J lost 0 bases, and 17 bases lay in between. CDR3 residues: CSVTGSGGSSYNEQFF. The CDR3 DNA reads TGCAGCGTTACGGGTTCAGGGGGGAGCTCCTACAATGAGCAGTTCTTC.

The V and J genes are TRBV30 and TRBJ1-5; D is perhaps TRBD1 (5 bases). Trimming took off 3 bases at V and 6 bases at J, with 21 bases between the two ends. The germline gives CDR1 GTSNPN, CDR2 SVGIG (reference sequence). This CDR3 spans 16 amino acids. As DNA, the CDR3 is TGTGCCTGGAGCGCGAACAGGACAAGGACACTTCAGCCCCAGCATTTT. It specifies CAWSANRTRTLQPQHF.

This sequence joins TRBV29-1 and TRBJ1-1, with D possibly being TRBD1 (6 bases). CDR1 is SQVTM, CDR2 ANQGSEA, per germline. Trimming removed 2 bases from V and 3 bases from J, with 10 bases in between. The CDR3 contains 13 residues. CDR3 loop: CSVEKGVDTEAFF. As DNA, the CDR3 is TGCAGCGTTGAAAAGGGGGTGGACACTGAAGCTTTCTTT.

The chain recombines TRBV19 with TRBJ1-1, with no clear D. The CDR3 sequence is 13 residues long. In germline, CDR1 is LNHDA, CDR2 SQIVND (reference sequence). Trimming shortened V by 6 bases and J by 3 bases, and 11 bases separated the two germline ends. CDR3 residues: CASRRMSDTEAFF. The CDR3 DNA follows: TGTGCCAGTAGGAGGATGTCGGACACTGAAGCTTTCTTT.